This T cell receptor (beta chain) originates from a study of beta chain features in type 1 diabetes. Overall study: Patient and healthy donor groups were alike in age, gender and cell yields.

This clone occurred a few times. As yet, its antigen is unknown. The study, taken as a whole, reports: Patients with type 1 diabetes carried fewer insertions and had more deletions at their VDJ junctions.

The investigators reverse transcribed all of the isolated RNA, so they sequenced expressed TCRB transcripts. Profiled with immunoSEQ multiplex PCR; TCRdb holds only in-frame clones, not every one. The sample consists of 160,000 or so clones, approximately 10% of them appearing once. Heparinised blood was drawn once per donor, averaging about 116 mL. By way of CD45RO/CCR7/CD25/CD127/CD95/CD27, the CD4+ regulatory, stem cell-like memory, central memory and naive cells were sorted. This CDR3 comprises 15 residues. Looked up from germline, CDR1 is SGHTA and CDR2 is FQGNSA. J lost 2 bases, V lost 6 bases, and 4 bases had no gene match.

Material: central memory CD4+ T cells from blood. The source is a man younger than 35 in good health. The J gene is TRBJ2-6, the V gene TRBV7-2; 7 positions agree with TRBD1. The chain's CDR3 is CASRIDRAGANVLTF. CDR3 nucleotides: TGTGCCAGCAGAATAGACAGGGCTGGGGCCAACGTCCTGACTTTC.